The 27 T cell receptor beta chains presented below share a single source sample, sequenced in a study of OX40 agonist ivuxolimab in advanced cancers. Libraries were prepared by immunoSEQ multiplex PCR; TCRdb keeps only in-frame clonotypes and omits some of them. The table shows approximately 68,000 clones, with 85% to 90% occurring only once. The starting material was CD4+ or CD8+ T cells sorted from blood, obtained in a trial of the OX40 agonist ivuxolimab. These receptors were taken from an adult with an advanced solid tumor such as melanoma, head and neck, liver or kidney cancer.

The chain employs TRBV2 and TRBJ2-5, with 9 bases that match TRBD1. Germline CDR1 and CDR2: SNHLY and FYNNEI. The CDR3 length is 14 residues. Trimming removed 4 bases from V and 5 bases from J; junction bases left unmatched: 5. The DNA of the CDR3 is TGTGCCAGCAGTGTAGGGACAGGGCCCGAGACCCAGTACTTC. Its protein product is CASSVGTGPETQYF.

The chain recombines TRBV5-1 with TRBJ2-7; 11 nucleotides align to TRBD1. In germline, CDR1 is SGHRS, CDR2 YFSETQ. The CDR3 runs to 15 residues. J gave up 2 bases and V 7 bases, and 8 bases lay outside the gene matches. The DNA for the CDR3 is TGCGCCAGCGCCGCCGGGACAGGGGGGGCCTACGAGCAGTACTTC. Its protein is CASAAGTGGAYEQYF.

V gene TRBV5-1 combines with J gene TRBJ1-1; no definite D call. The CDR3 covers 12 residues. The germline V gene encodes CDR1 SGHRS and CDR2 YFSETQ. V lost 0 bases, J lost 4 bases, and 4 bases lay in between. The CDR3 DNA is TGCGCCAGCAGCTTGGTTGGCACTGAAGCTTTCTTT. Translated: CASSLVGTEAFF.

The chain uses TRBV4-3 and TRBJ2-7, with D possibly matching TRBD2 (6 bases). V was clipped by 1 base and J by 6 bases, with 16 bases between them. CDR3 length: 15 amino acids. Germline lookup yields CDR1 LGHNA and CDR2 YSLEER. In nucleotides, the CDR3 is TGCGCCAGCAGCCAAGCTCACCGGAGGGGAAGCGAGCAGTACTTC. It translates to CASSQAHRRGSEQYF.

DNA of the CDR3: TGTGCCAGCAGCTTAGTAGGGCAGGGGATGAACAATGAGCAGTTCTTC. Translation gives CASSLVGQGMNNEQFF. The chain links TRBV7-9 to TRBJ2-1; maybe TRBD1 (6 bases). This CDR3 spans 16 amino acids. CDR1 SEHNR and CDR2 FQNEAQ come from the germline V gene (reference sequence). V was pared by 1 base and J by 5 bases, with 15 bases between.

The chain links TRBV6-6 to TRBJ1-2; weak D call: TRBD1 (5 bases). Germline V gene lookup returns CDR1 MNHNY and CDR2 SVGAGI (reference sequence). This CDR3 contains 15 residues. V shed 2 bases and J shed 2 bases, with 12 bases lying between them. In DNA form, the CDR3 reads TGTGCCAGCAGTTACCCACAGGCTTCGAACTATGGCTACACCTTC. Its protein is CASSYPQASNYGYTF.

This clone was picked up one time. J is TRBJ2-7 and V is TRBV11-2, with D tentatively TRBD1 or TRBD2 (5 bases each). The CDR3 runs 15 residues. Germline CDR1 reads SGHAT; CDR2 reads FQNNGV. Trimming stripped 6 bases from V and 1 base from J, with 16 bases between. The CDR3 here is CASSRPGRRSYEQYF. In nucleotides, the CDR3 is TGTGCCAGCAGTCGCCCGGGACGGAGGTCCTACGAGCAGTACTTC.

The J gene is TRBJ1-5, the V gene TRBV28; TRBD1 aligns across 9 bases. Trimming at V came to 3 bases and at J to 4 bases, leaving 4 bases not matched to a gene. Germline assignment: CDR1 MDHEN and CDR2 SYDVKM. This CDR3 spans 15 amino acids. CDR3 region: CASSLGQGWNQPQHF. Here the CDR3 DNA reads TGTGCCAGCAGTTTGGGACAGGGCTGGAATCAGCCCCAGCATTTT.

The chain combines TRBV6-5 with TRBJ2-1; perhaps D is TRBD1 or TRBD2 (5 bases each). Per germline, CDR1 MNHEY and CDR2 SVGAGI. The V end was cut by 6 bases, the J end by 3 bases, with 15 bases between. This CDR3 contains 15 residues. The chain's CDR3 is CASSQGRILYNEQFF. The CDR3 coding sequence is TGTGCCAGCAGCCAGGGACGGATCCTCTACAATGAGCAGTTCTTC.

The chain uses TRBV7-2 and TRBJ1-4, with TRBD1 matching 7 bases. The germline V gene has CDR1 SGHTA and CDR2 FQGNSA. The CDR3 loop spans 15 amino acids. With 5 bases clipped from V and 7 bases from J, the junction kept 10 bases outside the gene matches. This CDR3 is CASSASGGLGEKLFF. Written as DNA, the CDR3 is TGTGCCAGCAGCGCCTCAGGGGGTCTAGGTGAAAAACTGTTTTTT.

The CDR3 protein is CASSGTGGVDSNTGELFF. In nucleotides, the CDR3 is TGTGCCAGCAGTGGAACAGGGGGTGTGGATTCGAACACCGGGGAGCTGTTTTTT. The chain employs TRBV2 and TRBJ2-2; 8 bases fit TRBD1. Trimming cost V 4 bases and J 0 bases; bases outside gene matches: 10. Germline V gene sequence: CDR1 SNHLY, CDR2 FYNNEI. This CDR3 spans 18 amino acids.

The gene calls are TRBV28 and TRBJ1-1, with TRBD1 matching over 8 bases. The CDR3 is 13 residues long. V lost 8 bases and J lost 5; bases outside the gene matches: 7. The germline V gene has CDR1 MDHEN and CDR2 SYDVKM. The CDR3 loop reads CASFDRGVTEAFF. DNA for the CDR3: TGTGCCAGCTTCGACAGGGGTGTTACTGAAGCTTTCTTT.

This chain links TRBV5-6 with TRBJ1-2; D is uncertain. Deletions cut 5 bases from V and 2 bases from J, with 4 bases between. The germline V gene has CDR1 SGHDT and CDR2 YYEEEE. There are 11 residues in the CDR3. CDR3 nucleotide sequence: TGTGCCAGCAGTCTAAACTATGGCTACACCTTC. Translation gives CASSLNYGYTF.

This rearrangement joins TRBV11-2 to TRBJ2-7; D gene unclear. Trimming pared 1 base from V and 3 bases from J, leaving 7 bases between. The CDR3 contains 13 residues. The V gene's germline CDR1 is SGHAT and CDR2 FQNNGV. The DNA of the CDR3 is TGTGCCAGCAGCTTAGGGTCCAACTACGAGCAGTACTTC. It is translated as CASSLGSNYEQYF.

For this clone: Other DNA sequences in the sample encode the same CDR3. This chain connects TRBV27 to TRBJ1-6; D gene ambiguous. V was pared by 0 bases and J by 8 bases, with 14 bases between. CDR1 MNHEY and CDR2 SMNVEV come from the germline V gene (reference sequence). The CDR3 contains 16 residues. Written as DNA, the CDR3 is TGTGCCAGCAGTTTATCCGCGTCTAGGTCCGATTCACCCCTCCACTTT. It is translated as CASSLSASRSDSPLHF.

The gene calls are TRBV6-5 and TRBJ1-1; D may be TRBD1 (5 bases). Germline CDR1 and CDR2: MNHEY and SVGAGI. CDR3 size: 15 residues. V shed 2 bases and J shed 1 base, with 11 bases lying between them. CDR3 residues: CASSYPGRGNTEAFF. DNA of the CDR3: TGTGCCAGCAGTTACCCAGGGCGTGGGAACACTGAAGCTTTCTTT.

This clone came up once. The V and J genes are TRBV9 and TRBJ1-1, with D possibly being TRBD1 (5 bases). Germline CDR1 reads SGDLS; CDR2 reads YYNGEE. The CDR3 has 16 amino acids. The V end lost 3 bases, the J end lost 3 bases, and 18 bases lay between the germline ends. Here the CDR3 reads CASSGGTDPQHTEAFF. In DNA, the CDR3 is TGTGCCAGCAGCGGGGGGACTGACCCACAGCACACTGAAGCTTTCTTT.

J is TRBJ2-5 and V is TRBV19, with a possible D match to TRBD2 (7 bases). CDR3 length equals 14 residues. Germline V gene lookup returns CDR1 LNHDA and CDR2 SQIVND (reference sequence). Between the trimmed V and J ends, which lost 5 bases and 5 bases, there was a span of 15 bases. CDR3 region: CASSRNREGETQYF. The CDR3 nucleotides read TGTGCCAGTAGTCGAAACAGGGAGGGGGAGACCCAGTACTTC.

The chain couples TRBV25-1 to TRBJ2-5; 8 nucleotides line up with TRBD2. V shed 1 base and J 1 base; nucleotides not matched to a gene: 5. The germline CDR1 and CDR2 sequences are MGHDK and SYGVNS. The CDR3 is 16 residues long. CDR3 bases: TGTGCCAGCAGTGAATTGGGTAGCGGGGTCCAAGAGACCCAGTACTTC. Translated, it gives CASSELGSGVQETQYF. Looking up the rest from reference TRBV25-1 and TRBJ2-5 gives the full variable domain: EADIYQTPRYLVIGTGKKITLECSQTMGHDKMYWYQQDPGMELHLIHYSYGVNSTEKGDLSSESTVSRIRTEHFPLTLESARPSHTSQYLCASSELGSGVQETQYFGPGTRLLVL.

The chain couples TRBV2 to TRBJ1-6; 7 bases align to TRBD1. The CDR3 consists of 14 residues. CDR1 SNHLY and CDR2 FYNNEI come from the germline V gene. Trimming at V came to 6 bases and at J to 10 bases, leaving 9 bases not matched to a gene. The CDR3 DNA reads TGTGCCAGCAGACGTCCAGGGGGTGGCTCACCCCTCCACTTT. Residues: CASRRPGGGSPLHF.

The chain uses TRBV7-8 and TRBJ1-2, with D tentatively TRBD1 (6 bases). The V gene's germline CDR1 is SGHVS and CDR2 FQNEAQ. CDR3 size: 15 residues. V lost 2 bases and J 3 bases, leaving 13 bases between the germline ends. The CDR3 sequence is CASSLRGGLDYGYTF. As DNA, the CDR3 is TGTGCCAGCAGCTTAAGGGGGGGGCTGGACTATGGCTACACCTTC.

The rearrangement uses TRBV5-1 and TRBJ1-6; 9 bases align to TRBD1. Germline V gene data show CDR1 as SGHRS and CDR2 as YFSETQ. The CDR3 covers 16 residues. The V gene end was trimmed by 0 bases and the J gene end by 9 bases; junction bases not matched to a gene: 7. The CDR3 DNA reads TGCGCCAGCAGCTTGGCCGACACAGGGGGCAGTTCACCCCTCCACTTT. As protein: CASSLADTGGSSPLHF.

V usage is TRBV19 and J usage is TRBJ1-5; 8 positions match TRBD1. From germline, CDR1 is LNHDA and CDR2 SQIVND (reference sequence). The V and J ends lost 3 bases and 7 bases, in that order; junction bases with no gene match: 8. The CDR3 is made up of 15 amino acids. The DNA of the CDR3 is TGTGCCAGTAGTATGATGGAACAGGGGGACCAGCCCCAGCATTTT. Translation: CASSMMEQGDQPQHF.

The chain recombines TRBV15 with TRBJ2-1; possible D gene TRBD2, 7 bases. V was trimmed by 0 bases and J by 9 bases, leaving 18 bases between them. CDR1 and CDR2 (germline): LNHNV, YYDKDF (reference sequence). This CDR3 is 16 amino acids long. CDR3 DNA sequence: TGTGCCACCAGCAGAGATAGGGGGGGAGCGCGGGGTGAGCAGTTCTTC. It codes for CATSRDRGGARGEQFF.

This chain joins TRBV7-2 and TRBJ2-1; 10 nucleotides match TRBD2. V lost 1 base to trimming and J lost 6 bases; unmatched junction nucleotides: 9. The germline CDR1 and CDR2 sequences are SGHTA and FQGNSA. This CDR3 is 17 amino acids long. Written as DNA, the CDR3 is TGTGCCAGCAGCTTAGAGAGAGGACTAGCGGTGCTCAATGAGCAGTTCTTC. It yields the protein CASSLERGLAVLNEQFF.

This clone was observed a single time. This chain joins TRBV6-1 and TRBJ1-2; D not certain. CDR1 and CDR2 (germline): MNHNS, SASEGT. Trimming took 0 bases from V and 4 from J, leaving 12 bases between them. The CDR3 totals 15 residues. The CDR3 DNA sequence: TGTGCCAGCAGTGAAGCTGGCCTACGGGGCTATGGCTACACCTTC. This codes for CASSEAGLRGYGYTF.

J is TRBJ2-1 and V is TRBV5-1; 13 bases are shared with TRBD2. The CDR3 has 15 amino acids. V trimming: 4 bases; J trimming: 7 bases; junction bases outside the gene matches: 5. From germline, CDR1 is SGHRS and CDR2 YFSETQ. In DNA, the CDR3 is TGCGCCAGCAGCATACTAGCGGGGGGGCAGAATGAGCAGTTCTTC. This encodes CASSILAGGQNEQFF.